This TCR beta chain emerged from a study of blood T cell repertoires in COVID-19. Those enrolled in Seattle joined during active infection and were followed longitudinally afterward. This clone came up a few times. Libraries were prepared by immunoSEQ multiplex PCR; TCRdb keeps only in-frame clonotypes and omits some of them. Among over 150,000 clones, about four fifths were seen once, and the ten largest hold roughly 2.5%. This clonotype originated in a woman over 75 with COVID-19, enrolled during active disease. The specimen sequenced was peripheral blood.

The CDR3 DNA is TGTGCCAGCAGCACCGGGGGGCGCTATGGCTACACCTTC. It codes for CASSTGGRYGYTF. This chain links TRBV11-2 with TRBJ1-2, with D possibly matching TRBD1 (6 bases). Germline assignment: CDR1 SGHAT and CDR2 FQNNGV. Trimming cost V 5 bases and J 4 bases, with 11 bases left between them. The CDR3 sequence is 13 residues long. The whole variable domain, remainder taken from reference TRBV11-2 and TRBJ1-2, is EAGVAQSPRYKIIEKRQSVAFWCNPISGHATLYWYQQILGQGPKLLIQFQNNGVVDDSQLPKDRFSAERLKGVDSTLKIQPAKLEDSAVYLCASSTGGRYGYTFGSGTRLTVV.